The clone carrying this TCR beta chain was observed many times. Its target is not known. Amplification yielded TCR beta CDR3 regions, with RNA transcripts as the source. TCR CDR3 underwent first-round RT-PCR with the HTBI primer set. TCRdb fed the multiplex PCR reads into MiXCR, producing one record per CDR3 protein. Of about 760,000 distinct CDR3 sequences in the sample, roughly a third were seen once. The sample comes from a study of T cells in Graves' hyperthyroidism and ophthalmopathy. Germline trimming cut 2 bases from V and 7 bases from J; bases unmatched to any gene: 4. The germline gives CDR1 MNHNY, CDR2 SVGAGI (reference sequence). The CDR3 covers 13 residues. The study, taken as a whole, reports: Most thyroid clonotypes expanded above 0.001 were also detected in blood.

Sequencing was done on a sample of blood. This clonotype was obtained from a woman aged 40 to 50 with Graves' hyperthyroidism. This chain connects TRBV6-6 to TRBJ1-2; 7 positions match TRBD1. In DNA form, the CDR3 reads TGTGCCAGCAGTTACGACAGGGATCTTGGCTACACCTTC. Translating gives CASSYDRDLGYTF.